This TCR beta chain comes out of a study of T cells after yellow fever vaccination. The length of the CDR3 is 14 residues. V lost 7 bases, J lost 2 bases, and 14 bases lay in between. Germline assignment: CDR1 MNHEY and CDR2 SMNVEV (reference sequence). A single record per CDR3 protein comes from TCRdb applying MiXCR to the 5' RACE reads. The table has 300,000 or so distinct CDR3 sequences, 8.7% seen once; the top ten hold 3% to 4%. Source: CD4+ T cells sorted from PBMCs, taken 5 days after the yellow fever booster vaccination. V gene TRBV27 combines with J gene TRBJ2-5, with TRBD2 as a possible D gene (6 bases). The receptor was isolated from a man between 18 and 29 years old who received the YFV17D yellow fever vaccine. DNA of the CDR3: TGTGCCAGCAAAACAATAGCGGTACAAGAGACCCAGTACTTC. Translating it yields CASKTIAVQETQYF.